This T cell receptor (beta chain) was sequenced in a study of beta chain features in type 1 diabetes. Study-level background: Across all samples, about 110,000,000 sorted cells were examined.

In all sorted populations, purity surpassed 98%. Every bit of the isolated RNA underwent reverse transcription, so sequencing read expressed TCRB transcripts. Samples of naive, central memory and regulatory T cells yielded a mean of about 3.5 million reads. Clones were read by immunoSEQ multiplex PCR, and TCRdb kept only the in-frame ones, dropping some. The sample has fewer than 400,000 clones; approximately 9.7% are singletons. This CDR3 spans 15 amino acids. Trimming removed 0 bases at V and 0 bases at J, with 6 bases between. Per the germline V gene, CDR1 is LGHNA and CDR2 is YNFKEQ. This clone showed up just a few times. What it binds is unknown. Study results and limitations: Moderate yet significant TCRB CDR3 shortening was seen in Type 1 diabetes patients in all four CD4+ subsets. Naive, central memory and regulatory TCRB repertoires appeared more similar among patients than healthy donors.

J is TRBJ2-1 and V is TRBV4-2, with D unclear. The TCR sequence derives from a man aged 25-45 years with type 1 diabetes. The sequenced material came from central memory CD4+ T cells from blood. Here the CDR3 reads CASSQELGSYNEQFF. DNA of the CDR3: TGTGCCAGCAGCCAAGAGCTAGGCTCCTACAATGAGCAGTTCTTC.